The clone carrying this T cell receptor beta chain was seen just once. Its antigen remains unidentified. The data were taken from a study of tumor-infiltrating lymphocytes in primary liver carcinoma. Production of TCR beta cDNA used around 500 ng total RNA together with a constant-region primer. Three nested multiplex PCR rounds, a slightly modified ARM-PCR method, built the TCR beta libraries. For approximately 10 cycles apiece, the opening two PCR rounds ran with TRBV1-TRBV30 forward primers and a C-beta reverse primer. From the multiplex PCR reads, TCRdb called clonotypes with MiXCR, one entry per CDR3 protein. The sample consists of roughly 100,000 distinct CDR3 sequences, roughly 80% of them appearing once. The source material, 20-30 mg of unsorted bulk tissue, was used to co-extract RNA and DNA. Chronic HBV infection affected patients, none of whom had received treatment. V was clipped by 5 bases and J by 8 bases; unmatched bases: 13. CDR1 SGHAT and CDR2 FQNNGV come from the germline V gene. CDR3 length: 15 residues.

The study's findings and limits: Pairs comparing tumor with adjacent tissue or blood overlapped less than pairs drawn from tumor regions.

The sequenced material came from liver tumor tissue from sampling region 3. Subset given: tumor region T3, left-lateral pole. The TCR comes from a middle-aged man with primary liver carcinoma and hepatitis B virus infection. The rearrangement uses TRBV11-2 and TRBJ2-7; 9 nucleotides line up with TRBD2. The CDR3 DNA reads TGTGCCAGCAGCCGAGGACTAGCGCGGTCCCACCAGCAGTACTTC. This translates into CASSRGLARSHQQYF.